A single sample gave rise to the 17 T cell receptor beta chains below, sequenced in a study of blood T cells in healthy people across ages. The use of a sample-barcoded 5' primer and a J-beta primer mix characterized a second PCR of about 7 to 12 cycles. TCRdb redid the calling of the 5' RACE reads with MiXCR, one entry per CDR3 protein. Of 730,000 or so distinct CDR3 sequences in the sample, about 43% were seen once. Sequenced sample: blood. The receptors stem from a man aged 80 or over in good health.

This clonotype has only a few counts. The chain carries TRBV12-3 or TRBV12-4 and TRBJ2-7, with a possible D match to TRBD1 (6 bases). V shed 4 bases and J shed 4 bases, with 11 bases lying between them. This CDR3 region has 13 residues. CDR3 coding DNA: TGTGCCAGCAGTTCCACAGGGCTATACGAGCAGTACTTC. Protein sequence: CASSSTGLYEQYF.

Many counts were recorded for this clonotype. CDR3 nucleotides: TGTGCCAGCAGCCTCCGACACAATGAGCAGTTCTTC. Amino acids: CASSLRHNEQFF. V gene TRBV6-2 or TRBV6-3 combines with J gene TRBJ2-1; D unresolved. CDR3 length equals 12 residues. V was shortened by 6 bases and J by 5 bases, with 8 bases between the two germline ends. CDR1 MNHEY and CDR2 SVGEGT come from the germline V gene.

This sequence joins TRBV6-5 and TRBJ2-1, with D perhaps given as TRBD1 or TRBD2 (5 bases each). Germline V gives CDR1 MNHEY, CDR2 SVGAGI. Trimming removed 6 bases at V and 8 bases at J, with 14 bases between. CDR3 size: 13 residues. CDR3 nucleotides: TGTGCCAGCAGCCCGGGGCACCGCCATGAGCAGTTCTTC. Amino acids: CASSPGHRHEQFF.

This clonotype was found a few times. The CDR3 bases are TGCAGCGTTGTGGGTCTCTGGGGGCAGGGGCACACCGGGGAGCTGTTTTTT. Its protein is CSVVGLWGQGHTGELFF. The chain employs TRBV29-1 and TRBJ2-2, with D possibly being TRBD1 (6 bases). V dropped 4 bases and J dropped 3 bases, with 21 bases sitting between them. The V gene's germline CDR1 is SQVTM and CDR2 ANQGSEA. This CDR3 contains 17 residues.

This clonotype has a handful of counts. This chain uses TRBV5-1 with TRBJ1-4; possibly TRBD1 for D (5 bases). Trimming took off 0 bases at V and 0 bases at J, with 15 bases between the two ends. The germline gives CDR1 SGHRS, CDR2 YFSETQ. The CDR3 length is 18 residues. The CDR3 nucleotides read TGCGCCAGCAGCTTGGGACGTGGGACCGCCGCAACTAATGAAAAACTGTTTTTT. The encoded protein is CASSLGRGTAATNEKLFF.

This clonotype was seen at least ten times. The chain employs TRBV28 and TRBJ2-7; D is perhaps TRBD2 (6 bases). With 3 bases removed from V and 3 bases from J, the gap between germline ends came to 15 bases. The CDR3 consists of 15 residues. Germline V gene data show CDR1 as MDHEN and CDR2 as SYDVKM. The CDR3 nucleotides read TGTGCCAGCAGTTTCTGGGCGCGGGACCACTACGAGCAGTACTTC. Its protein product is CASSFWARDHYEQYF.

This clonotype was counted many times. The CDR3 region is CASSLSHYGTDTQYF. The CDR3 DNA reads TGTGCCAGCAGCTTATCTCATTACGGCACAGATACGCAGTATTTT. The V gene is TRBV7-2, the J gene TRBJ2-3, with D unresolved. Germline loops: CDR1 SGHTA, CDR2 FQGNSA. V shed 2 bases and J shed 1 base, with 10 bases lying between them. The CDR3 is 15 amino acids.

The CDR3 region is CASSSPPGQGRGYTF. The CDR3, as DNA: TGTGCCAGCAGCTCTCCACCGGGACAGGGCCGGGGCTACACCTTC. The rearrangement links TRBV7-2 to TRBJ1-2; 9 bases are a match to TRBD1. This CDR3 comprises 15 residues. The germline CDR1 and CDR2 sequences are SGHTA and FQGNSA. Germline trimming cut 4 bases from V and 8 bases from J; bases unmatched to any gene: 11.

This chain links TRBV7-2 with TRBJ2-1; D is perhaps TRBD2 (6 bases). TRBJ2-7 explains the end of the DNA better; the J call may be wrong. Germline CDR1 is SGHTA and CDR2 is FQGNSA. This CDR3 is built from 14 residues. Here the CDR3 DNA reads TGTGCCAGCAGCAGTAGCGGTGCCTACAATGAGCAGTACTTC. Amino acid sequence: CASSSSGAYNEQYF.

The chain employs TRBV7-8 and TRBJ1-5, with no clear D. Germline V gene lookup returns CDR1 SGHVS and CDR2 FQNEAQ. V was cut by 4 bases and J by 2 bases, with 15 bases left in between. The CDR3 runs 16 residues. The CDR3 is CASSSASGVGNQPQHF. The DNA for the CDR3 is TGTGCCAGCAGCTCTGCTTCTGGGGTTGGCAATCAGCCCCAGCATTTT. The full variable domain, with the rest looked up from reference TRBV7-8 and TRBJ1-5, is GAGVSQSPRYKVAKRGQDVALRCDPISGHVSLFWYQQALGQGPEFLTYFQNEAQLDKSGLPSDRFFAERPEGSVSTLKIQRTQQEDSAVYLCASSSASGVGNQPQHFGDGTRLSIL.

This clonotype was counted at least ten times. This chain uses TRBV4-3 with TRBJ2-5; 8 positions match TRBD1. V was pared by 5 bases and J by 4 bases, with 9 bases of the junction left unmatched. Germline CDR1 and CDR2: LGHNA and YSLEER. This CDR3 has 15 amino acids. CDR3 sequence: CASSYLDRDGETQYF. The DNA of the CDR3 is TGCGCCAGCAGCTATTTGGACAGGGACGGAGAGACCCAGTACTTC.

This clonotype came up a few times. The rearrangement uses TRBV20-1 and TRBJ2-7; 10 positions match TRBD2. In germline, CDR1 is DFQATT, CDR2 SNEGSKA (reference sequence). This CDR3 has 12 amino acids. V shed 4 bases and J 4 bases; nucleotides not matched to a gene: 1. CDR3 sequence reads: CSATSGSYEQYF. CDR3 coding DNA: TGCAGTGCTACTAGCGGGAGTTACGAGCAGTACTTC.

The rearrangement uses TRBV18 and TRBJ2-7; D could derive from TRBD1 or TRBD2 (5 bases each). Germline assignment: CDR1 KGHSH and CDR2 LQKENI. This CDR3 has 12 amino acids. Trimming took off 5 bases at V and 7 bases at J, with 12 bases between the two ends. The CDR3 nucleotides read TGTGCCAGCTCAGGGGGAGATCATGAGCAGTACTTC. This codes for CASSGGDHEQYF.

Only a few counts were recorded for this clonotype. This chain connects TRBV29-1 to TRBJ2-2, with 11 positions matching TRBD2. V gave up 4 bases and J gave up 7 bases; unmatched junction bases: 5. Looked up from germline, CDR1 is SQVTM and CDR2 is ANQGSEA. The CDR3 sequence is 14 residues long. Written as DNA, the CDR3 is TGCAGCGTTGGTAGCGGGGGGGAAGTCGGGGAGCTGTTTTTT. Protein sequence: CSVGSGGEVGELFF.

Only a few counts were recorded for this clonotype. This sequence joins TRBV3-1 and TRBJ2-2; weak D call: TRBD1 (6 bases). CDR3 length equals 17 residues. The germline V gene has CDR1 LGHDT and CDR2 YNNKEL (reference sequence). The ends were cut back, 4 bases at V and 1 base at J, with 16 bases in the middle. CDR3 sequence (DNA): TGTGCCAGCAGCCCCCTTTTCGGGACACAGAACACCGGGGAGCTGTTTTTT. Its translation is CASSPLFGTQNTGELFF.

J is TRBJ1-2 and V is TRBV18; D not certain. The CDR3 consists of 14 residues. Deletions cut 2 bases from V and 4 bases from J, with 11 bases between. Germline V gives CDR1 KGHSH, CDR2 LQKENI. The CDR3 region has the DNA TGTGCCAGCTCACCAGGCGGGATTAGCTATGGCTACACCTTC. Translation gives CASSPGGISYGYTF.

In this sample, this clonotype turned up many times. V is TRBV10-1 and J is TRBJ2-1, with 7 bases aligning to TRBD1. The CDR3 is 14 residues long. V dropped 2 bases and J dropped 7; count of bases not matched to a gene: 5. In germline, CDR1 is WNHNN, CDR2 SYGVQD (reference sequence). CDR3 sequence reads: CASSEETGKNEQFF. The CDR3, as DNA: TGCGCCAGCAGTGAGGAGACAGGGAAAAATGAGCAGTTCTTC.